The rows below give T cell receptor beta chains drawn from one sample of a study of T cells after yellow fever vaccination. TCRdb analysed the 5' RACE reads with MiXCR anew, one entry per CDR3 protein. The sample records some 670,000 distinct CDR3 sequences, roughly 12% being singletons. This sample comprised PBMCs, obtained on the day of the yellow fever booster vaccination. The source of these receptors is a man in his thirties or forties who received the YFV17D yellow fever vaccine. Both conserved end residues are part of each CDR3. A D gene is named only where the DNA matches it firmly. Some rows have no size entry. The others give once, few or many, or a class for an expanded clone.

v_call	j_call	d_call	clone_size	cdr3_aa	cdr3_nt
TRBV20-1	TRBJ2-1	TRBD2	few	CSARVPTSGRAVEQFF	TGCAGTGCTAGAGTCCCGACTAGCGGGAGGGCGGTTGAGCAGTTCTTC
TRBV5-1	TRBJ1-1	TRBD1	-	CASSSQGLGTEAFF	TGCGCCAGCAGCTCACAGGGGTTGGGCACTGAAGCTTTCTTT
TRBV10-3	TRBJ2-7	TRBD1	many	CATGQGAEEQYF	TGTGCCACTGGACAGGGGGCAGAAGAGCAGTACTTC
TRBV12-3/TRBV12-4	TRBJ2-3	-	-	CASSPGALGTDTQYF	TGTGCCAGCAGTCCAGGGGCGTTGGGGACAGATACGCAGTATTTT
TRBV6-5	TRBJ2-1	TRBD2	-	CASSYTSTSGGEFF	TGTGCCAGCAGTTACACCTCCACTAGCGGGGGGGAGTTCTTC
TRBV24-1	TRBJ2-1	TRBD2	few	CATSDSGLAGVDEQFF	TGTGCCACCAGTGATTCAGGACTAGCGGGAGTCGATGAGCAGTTCTTC
TRBV7-2	TRBJ1-2	-	-	CASSLRDFFNYGYTF	TGTGCCAGCAGCTTAAGGGACTTTTTTAACTATGGCTACACCTTC
TRBV5-1	TRBJ2-5	-	-	CASTPGGRQETQYF	TGCGCCAGCACGCCCGGAGGTCGGCAAGAGACCCAGTACTTC
TRBV14	TRBJ2-2	-	-	CASSPLGTTPGELFF	TGTGCCAGCAGCCCCCTAGGAACCACCCCCGGGGAGCTGTTTTTT
TRBV29-1	TRBJ1-4	-	-	CSVRSSGEKLFF	TGCAGCGTCCGCAGCTCGGGTGAAAAACTGTTTTTT
TRBV7-9	TRBJ2-7	TRBD1	-	CASSSTGTGKPYEQYF	TGTGCCAGCAGCTCGACCGGGACAGGTAAACCCTACGAGCAGTACTTC
TRBV12-3/TRBV12-4	TRBJ2-7	TRBD2	few	CASSPKTSVFYEQYF	TGTGCCAGCAGTCCTAAGACTAGCGTTTTCTACGAGCAGTACTTC
TRBV5-6	TRBJ2-3	-	few	CASSLEPGPDTQYF	TGTGCCAGCAGCTTGGAACCGGGCCCAGATACGCAGTATTTT
TRBV6-1	TRBJ1-4	-	many	CASGPAQNEKLFF	TGTGCCAGCGGGCCAGCCCAAAATGAAAAACTGTTTTTT
TRBV12-3/TRBV12-4	TRBJ2-7	-	-	CASSFRASSYEQYF	TGTGCCAGCAGTTTCCGGGCCTCATCCTACGAGCAGTACTTC
TRBV12-3/TRBV12-4	TRBJ2-1	TRBD2	many	CASSGLGNEQFF	TGTGCCAGCTCGGGACTAGGGAATGAGCAGTTCTTC
TRBV12-3/TRBV12-4	TRBJ2-2	-	few	CASSFGGSLAGELFF	TGTGCCAGCAGTTTTGGGGGGAGTTTAGCCGGGGAGCTGTTTTTT
TRBV12-3/TRBV12-4	TRBJ2-7	TRBD2	few	CASGGDPYEQYF	TGTGCCAGCGGGGGGGACCCCTACGAGCAGTACTTC
TRBV7-8	TRBJ2-1	TRBD2	few	CASSLEPLADNEQFF	TGTGCCAGCAGCTTAGAGCCTCTAGCGGACAATGAGCAGTTCTTC
TRBV12-3/TRBV12-4	TRBJ2-4	TRBD1	few	CASSPDRGIAKNIQYF	TGTGCCAGCAGCCCAGACAGGGGCATAGCCAAAAACATTCAGTACTTC
TRBV10-3	TRBJ2-2	-	-	CAIGINGELFF	TGTGCCATCGGCATAAACGGGGAGCTGTTTTTT
TRBV6-1	TRBJ1-1	-	few	CASMEGRSTEAFF	TGTGCCAGCATGGAGGGTAGGAGCACTGAAGCTTTCTTT
TRBV5-1	TRBJ2-7	TRBD2	few	CASSSGASGTEQYF	TGCGCCAGCAGCTCCGGAGCTAGCGGGACCGAGCAGTACTTC
TRBV5-1	TRBJ2-3	TRBD2	few	CASSRAGAGDTQYF	TGCGCCAGCAGCCGAGCGGGAGCGGGAGATACGCAGTATTTT
TRBV18	TRBJ2-2	-	-	CASSPQGIGTGELFF	TGTGCCAGCTCACCACAGGGGATCGGCACCGGGGAGCTGTTTTTT
TRBV28	TRBJ1-2	-	few	CASSTMDSPYGYTF	TGTGCCAGCAGCACAATGGACAGTCCGTATGGCTACACCTTC
TRBV20-1	TRBJ1-1	-	-	CSASLPGVNTEAFF	TGCAGTGCTAGTCTCCCAGGAGTGAACACTGAAGCTTTCTTT
TRBV30	TRBJ2-7	-	-	CAWSVSERPYEQYF	TGTGCCTGGAGTGTCTCTGAGAGACCCTACGAGCAGTACTTC
TRBV7-2	TRBJ2-6	-	few	CASSRDGSGANVLTF	TGTGCCAGCAGCAGGGACGGATCTGGGGCCAACGTCCTGACTTTC
TRBV20-1	TRBJ2-7	TRBD1	-	CSAREGQVYEQYF	TGCAGTGCTAGAGAGGGACAGGTTTACGAGCAGTACTTC
TRBV10-3	TRBJ2-7	-	few	CAISEDQQGIYEQYF	TGTGCCATCAGCGAAGACCAGCAGGGGATTTACGAGCAGTACTTC